This is a list of T cell receptor beta chains from one sample in a study of blood T cell repertoires in COVID-19. Only in-frame clones appear in the TCRdb table, and some are missing; sequencing was by immunoSEQ multiplex PCR. In the table there are 300,000 or so clones, approximately 84% of which are singletons. The sequencing input was PBMCs or T cells enriched from blood (not recorded which). The receptors shown here come from a woman between 18 and 30 years old who had recovered from COVID-19. CDR3s include the opening cysteine and the closing phenylalanine or tryptophan. The D gene is left open where the match is weak. Expanded clones get a size class; other rows say once, few or many, or leave the size out.

clone_size j_call d_call v_call cdr3_aa cdr3_nt
NA TRBJ2-5 TRBD1 TRBV6-5 CASTGTGSGETQYF TGTGCCAGCACGGGGACAGGGTCGGGGGAGACCCAGTACTTC
NA TRBJ2-3 NA TRBV20-1 CSASEPGWDTQYF TGCAGTGCTAGTGAACCAGGGTGGGATACGCAGTATTTT
NA TRBJ1-1 NA TRBV11-2 CASSFSGTEAFF TGTGCCAGCAGCTTCTCCGGCACTGAAGCTTTCTTT
once TRBJ2-1 TRBD2 TRBV4-2 CASRLAGGFYNEQFF TGTGCCAGCAGACTAGCGGGGGGATTTTACAATGAGCAGTTCTTC
few TRBJ2-2 TRBD1 TRBV7-3 CASSQDRDNTGELFF TGTGCCAGCAGCCAAGACAGGGATAACACCGGGGAGCTGTTTTTT
NA TRBJ2-7 TRBD1 TRBV7-8 CASTPYRGPSYEQYF TGTGCCAGCACCCCATACAGGGGCCCCTCCTACGAGCAGTACTTC
NA TRBJ1-5 NA TRBV27 CASSLLGGSNQPQHF TGTGCCAGCAGTTTATTGGGGGGTAGTAATCAGCCCCAGCATTTT
once TRBJ1-5 NA TRBV27 CASIIHQPQHF TGTGCCAGCATAATCCATCAGCCCCAGCATTTT
NA TRBJ2-3 TRBD2 TRBV6-4 CASSVGPSGGTDTQYF TGTGCCAGCAGTGTCGGGCCTAGCGGGGGCACAGATACGCAGTATTTT
NA TRBJ1-1 NA TRBV11-1 CASRQRQMNTEAFF TGTGCCAGCAGACAAAGACAGATGAACACTGAAGCTTTCTTT
NA TRBJ2-7 NA TRBV28 CASNRGSYEQYF TGTGCCAGCAACCGGGGCTCCTACGAGCAGTACTTC
NA TRBJ1-5 NA TRBV30 CAWSVRGGQPQHF TGTGCCTGGAGTGTACGGGGGGGGCAGCCCCAGCATTTT
NA TRBJ2-6 TRBD1 TRBV29-1 CSIGQGRSGANVLTF TGCAGCATCGGACAGGGGAGGTCTGGGGCCAACGTCCTGACTTTC
NA TRBJ1-1 NA TRBV27 CASSLIDRLNTEAFF TGTGCCAGCAGCCTAATCGACAGATTGAACACTGAAGCTTTCTTT
NA TRBJ1-2 NA TRBV10-3 CAISRMDSSNGYTF TGTGCCATCAGTAGAATGGACAGTTCGAATGGCTACACCTTC
NA TRBJ2-2 NA TRBV6-5 CASSRDFDTGELFF TGTGCCAGCAGCCGGGACTTCGACACCGGGGAGCTGTTTTTT
few TRBJ2-1 NA TRBV7-9 CASSLGWEDEQFF TGTGCCAGCAGCTTGGGATGGGAGGATGAGCAGTTCTTC
NA TRBJ1-5 NA TRBV27 CASSFGGAQPQHF TGTGCCAGCAGTTTTGGTGGGGCTCAGCCCCAGCATTTT
NA TRBJ1-1 TRBD1 TRBV13 CASSQGAGGNTEAFF TGTGCCAGCAGCCAGGGGGCAGGGGGCAACACTGAAGCTTTCTTT
NA TRBJ1-3 NA TRBV5-4 CASSPWGGGNTIYF TGTGCCAGCAGCCCCTGGGGGGGCGGCAACACCATATATTTT
NA TRBJ2-3 TRBD2 TRBV27 CASSSVLAGGPPDTQYF TGTGCCAGCAGTTCAGTACTAGCGGGGGGTCCCCCAGATACGCAGTATTTT
few TRBJ2-1 NA TRBV24-1 CATSEGGNEQFF TGTGCCACCAGTGAAGGAGGCAATGAGCAGTTCTTC
once TRBJ2-2 NA TRBV19 CASSIFEGGPTGELFF TGTGCCAGTAGTATTTTTGAGGGGGGGCCAACCGGGGAGCTGTTTTTT
NA TRBJ2-7 NA TRBV28 CASATWDEQYF TGTGCCAGCGCGACTTGGGACGAGCAGTACTTC
NA TRBJ2-7 NA TRBV7-2 CASSLVGGGASYEQYF TGTGCCAGCAGCTTAGTGGGAGGGGGGGCCTCCTACGAGCAGTACTTC
NA TRBJ2-6 NA TRBV14 CASSQSLTADSGANVLTF TGTGCCAGCAGCCAAAGTCTCACAGCCGACTCTGGGGCCAACGTCCTGACTTTC
NA TRBJ2-7 TRBD1 TRBV10-3 CAIRPGQEAYEQYF TGTGCCATCAGACCGGGACAGGAGGCCTACGAGCAGTACTTC
NA TRBJ2-1 TRBD2 TRBV5-4 CASRDGLAGETFF TGTGCCAGCAGGGACGGACTAGCGGGAGAGACGTTCTTC
NA TRBJ2-1 TRBD1 TRBV29-1 CSAEGDRHYNEQFF TGCAGCGCCGAGGGGGACAGGCACTACAATGAGCAGTTCTTC
NA TRBJ2-5 NA TRBV20-1 CSASLAGPQETQYF TGCAGTGCTAGTTTGGCGGGGCCCCAAGAGACCCAGTACTTC
once TRBJ2-7 TRBD1 TRBV6-6 CASSWRQGSDEQYF TGTGCCAGCAGTTGGAGACAGGGATCCGACGAGCAGTACTTC
once TRBJ2-2 NA TRBV6-5 CASSYSQATGELFF TGTGCCAGCAGTTACTCCCAGGCCACCGGGGAGCTGTTTTTT
few TRBJ2-1 TRBD2 TRBV5-1 CASRTSGANNEQFF TGCGCCAGCAGAACTAGCGGGGCGAACAATGAGCAGTTCTTC
NA TRBJ1-5 TRBD1 TRBV6-5 CASSSSEGAGQPQHF TGTGCCAGCAGTTCCTCCGAGGGGGCGGGTCAGCCCCAGCATTTT
NA TRBJ1-5 TRBD1 TRBV5-6 CASSLGGTGNQPQHF TGTGCCAGCAGCTTGGGCGGGACAGGCAATCAGCCCCAGCATTTT
NA TRBJ2-2 TRBD1 TRBV7-9 CASSLRRDRDTGELFF TGTGCCAGCAGCTTACGGAGGGACAGGGACACCGGGGAGCTGTTTTTT
NA TRBJ2-3 TRBD2 TRBV2 CASSDGRAGGLAGGTDTQYF TGTGCCAGCAGTGACGGGCGAGCGGGGGGGCTAGCGGGAGGCACAGATACGCAGTATTTT
NA TRBJ2-1 NA TRBV10-3 CAISDPSFLSSYNEQFF TGTGCCATCAGTGACCCCTCCTTTCTAAGCTCCTACAATGAGCAGTTCTTC
NA TRBJ2-1 TRBD2 TRBV7-2 CASSLSGEGEQFF TGTGCCAGCAGCTTATCCGGGGAGGGTGAGCAGTTCTTC
NA TRBJ1-4 TRBD1 TRBV5-1 CASSSGTGDEKLFF TGCGCCAGCAGCTCCGGGACAGGGGATGAAAAACTGTTTTTT